The 10 T cell receptor beta chains below come from one sample, sequenced in a study of neurological immune-mediated disorders. The time point: technical triplicate 3. TCRdb used MiXCR to reprocess the 5' RACE reads, holding one entry per CDR3 protein. The sample shows under 45,000 distinct CDR3 sequences, roughly a fifth of them seen only once. The sequencing input was PBMCs. These receptors all stem from a man between 60 and 75 years old with HTLV-1-associated myelopathy (HAM/TSP).

This clonotype was counted many times. J is TRBJ2-3 and V is TRBV5-1; D is perhaps TRBD1 (6 bases). The CDR3 totals 13 residues. Germline-derived CDR1 and CDR2 are SGHRS and YFSETQ. Trimming left V 4 bases short and J 0 bases short, with 6 bases between. CDR3 amino acids: CASSQGSTDTQYF. CDR3 DNA sequence: TGCGCCAGCAGCCAGGGGAGCACAGATACGCAGTATTTT.

The sample holds many counts of this clonotype. This chain joins TRBV12-3 or TRBV12-4 and TRBJ2-2; TRBD2 is a possible D gene (6 bases). With 5 bases removed from V and 2 bases from J, the gap between germline ends came to 12 bases. CDR3 size: 15 residues. In DNA form, the CDR3 reads TGTGCCAGCAGTCCCCGGGGGACCAACACCGGGGAGCTGTTTTTT. Translated: CASSPRGTNTGELFF.

Remarks on this clonotype: The junction shows a germline mismatch at one end, possibly a read error. The chain combines TRBV18 with TRBJ1-1; no firm D call. Germline lookup yields CDR1 KGHSH and CDR2 LQKENI. The CDR3 is 13 residues long. In nucleotides, the CDR3 is TGTGCGAGCTCACGAGCTTGGGACACTGAAGCTTTCTTT. This gives the protein CASSRAWDTEAFF.

In the case of this clonotype: A much larger clone differs by one base, so this may be a read error. The gene calls are TRBV20-1 and TRBJ2-7, with 12 bases lining up with TRBD2. Germline trimming cut 4 bases from V and 0 bases from J; bases unmatched to any gene: 10. Looked up from germline, CDR1 is DFQATT and CDR2 is SNEGSKA (reference sequence). CDR3 length: 17 amino acids. DNA of the CDR3: TGCAGTGCTATGAGGACTAGCGGGACCTTAAACTCCTACGAGCAGTACTTC. It codes for CSAMRTSGTLNSYEQYF.

About this clonotype itself: This may be a read error: a much more frequent sequence differs by one nucleotide. V and J are TRBV9 and TRBJ2-1; a possible D gene is TRBD2 (6 bases). The CDR3 sequence is 13 residues long. The germline gives CDR1 SGDLS, CDR2 YYNGEE. CDR3 sequence: CASSVAGKNDQFF. The CDR3 DNA sequence: TGTGCCAGCAGCGTGGCGGGGAAAAATGATCAGTTCTTC.

This clonotype was seen at least ten times. The V and J genes are TRBV6-1 and TRBJ1-3; a possible D gene is TRBD1 (5 bases). CDR1 MNHNS and CDR2 SASEGT come from the germline V gene. V lost 5 bases, J lost 0 bases, and 17 bases lay in between. The CDR3 runs to 17 residues. The CDR3 bases are TGTGCCAGCAGTAGGGGTCTAACCTACCCCTCTGGAAACACCATATATTTT. As protein: CASSRGLTYPSGNTIYF.

Ten or more counts support this clonotype. V is TRBV28 and J is TRBJ1-6; no reliable D call. This CDR3 region has 13 residues. The V gene lost 1 base and the J gene lost 9 bases, with 7 bases spanning the gap. Germline loops: CDR1 MDHEN, CDR2 SYDVKM. CDR3 DNA sequence: TGTGCCAGCAGTTTATTCGAGGGTTCACCCCTCCACTTT. Residues: CASSLFEGSPLHF. Complete variable domain (other parts from reference TRBV28 and TRBJ1-6): DVKVTQSSRYLVKRTGEKVFLECVQDMDHENMFWYRQDPGLGLRLIYFSYDVKMKEKGDIPEGYSVSREKKERFSLILESASTNQTSMYLCASSLFEGSPLHFGNGTRLTVT.

In this sample, this clonotype turned up many times. The chain is built from TRBV28 and TRBJ2-1, with D possibly matching TRBD1 (5 bases). The CDR3 is made up of 15 amino acids. Trimming pared 2 bases from V and 7 bases from J, leaving 15 bases between. Germline CDR1 is MDHEN and CDR2 is SYDVKM. CDR3 protein: CASSLGQGSQNEQFF. CDR3 DNA sequence: TGTGCCAGCAGTTTAGGCCAGGGCAGCCAAAATGAGCAGTTCTTC.

The table lists this clonotype with many counts. V usage is TRBV18 and J usage is TRBJ1-5; no clear D. The V end lost 2 bases, the J end lost 1 base, and 3 bases lay between the germline ends. The CDR3 consists of 13 residues. The germline gives CDR1 KGHSH, CDR2 LQKENI. The CDR3 DNA is TGTGCCAGCTCACCAGGGAGCAATCAGCCCCAGCATTTT. Translated: CASSPGSNQPQHF.

The V gene is TRBV5-1, the J gene TRBJ2-3; 7 positions match TRBD2. Germline CDR1 reads SGHRS; CDR2 reads YFSETQ. Trimming took 0 bases from V and 4 from J; bases not matched to a gene: 11. The CDR3 contains 17 residues. The CDR3 protein is CASSLVVAGDSADTQYF. As DNA, the CDR3 is TGCGCCAGCAGCTTGGTAGTGGCGGGAGATTCGGCAGATACGCAGTATTTT.